Listed below are T cell receptor beta chains from one sample, sequenced in a study of blood T cell repertoires in COVID-19. Clones were read by immunoSEQ multiplex PCR, and TCRdb kept only the in-frame ones, dropping some. The sample yields roughly 250,000 clones, about 80% seen once. Sequencing used peripheral blood. Every receptor here comes from a woman older than 75 with active or convalescent COVID-19. The CDR3 runs from the conserved cysteine through the conserved F or W. The D gene is left open where the match is weak. Expanded clones are given a class, and other clones once, few, many or no size at all.

CDR3 DNA	CDR3 protein	D gene	clone size	J gene	V gene
TGTGCCAGCAGCCAGCGGCCAGCCAGAAGCTCCTACAATGAGCAGTTCTTC	CASSQRPARSSYNEQFF	.	.	TRBJ2-1	TRBV7-6
TGTGCCAGCTCACCACCAGGGCTAGCGGGGGGTGTCGAGCAGTACTTC	CASSPPGLAGGVEQYF	TRBD2	once	TRBJ2-7	TRBV18
TGTGCCAGCAGCCAAGATTTCAGGTACGGAAACACCATATATTTT	CASSQDFRYGNTIYF	.	many	TRBJ1-3	TRBV3-1/TRBV3-2
TGTGCCAGCCGACCACCTAGGGACAGATATGGCTACACCTTC	CASRPPRDRYGYTF	TRBD1	few	TRBJ1-2	TRBV6-5
TGTGCCAGCAGTTTAGGGCAGCTAAACACCATATATTTT	CASSLGQLNTIYF	.	.	TRBJ1-3	TRBV28
TGTGCCAGCAGCACCAGGGACAGCTGTTACCTGGGGGAGCTGTTTTTT	CASSTRDSCYLGELFF	.	.	TRBJ2-2	TRBV21-1
TGTGCCTGGAGTGTACTGAAGAACACTGAAGCTTTCTTT	CAWSVLKNTEAFF	.	.	TRBJ1-1	TRBV30
TGTGCCAGCAGGCAGACTAGCGGGGGCTCCTACGAGCAGTACTTC	CASRQTSGGSYEQYF	TRBD2	.	TRBJ2-7	TRBV27
TGTGCCAGCAGTTACGCGCCAGGGGGTTCAGATACGCAGTATTTT	CASSYAPGGSDTQYF	TRBD1	many	TRBJ2-3	TRBV6-6
TGTGCCAGCAGTTGGTCCACAGGGCGAGAAGAAGCTTTCTTT	CASSWSTGREEAFF	.	.	TRBJ1-1	TRBV6-6
TGTGCCAGTTCTCTGTCCGGGACAGGGAATTCACCCCTCCACTTT	CASSLSGTGNSPLHF	TRBD1	.	TRBJ1-6	TRBV19
TGTGCCAGCAGTTACTCGGGCAGGGCCCTCGAAGGCTACACCTTC	CASSYSGRALEGYTF	.	.	TRBJ1-2	TRBV6-5
TGTGCCAGCAGCCCAAGAGGCAGCCAAGAATCACCCCTCCACTTT	CASSPRGSQESPLHF	.	.	TRBJ1-6	TRBV7-2
TGTGCCAGCAGCCTACAGGGTTACAATGGGCCCCAGCATTTT	CASSLQGYNGPQHF	.	.	TRBJ1-5	TRBV5-5
TGTGCCAGCAGTTACCCTCCGGGGAACACTGAAGCTTTCTTT	CASSYPPGNTEAFF	.	.	TRBJ1-1	TRBV6-2/TRBV6-3
TGTGCCTGGAGAAGTCCCGAGACAGATACGCAGTATTTT	CAWRSPETDTQYF	.	.	TRBJ2-3	TRBV30
TGTGCCAGCAGCAAAGGGAGGCAAGATAATTCACCCCTCCACTTT	CASSKGRQDNSPLHF	.	.	TRBJ1-6	TRBV21-1
TGTGCCAGCAGCGGGCGGACAGGGAAGGGCACAGATACGCAGTATTTT	CASSGRTGKGTDTQYF	TRBD1	.	TRBJ2-3	TRBV3-1/TRBV3-2
TGTGCCACCGGGACAGGGAGTGAAAAACTGTTTTTT	CATGTGSEKLFF	TRBD1	.	TRBJ1-4	TRBV28
TGTGCCAGCAGTTTTACAGGGGTGGAGACCCAGTACTTC	CASSFTGVETQYF	TRBD1	.	TRBJ2-5	TRBV6-5
TGTGCCAGCAGTAAGGATGGGAGGGGGAGCCAGCCCCAGCATTTT	CASSKDGRGSQPQHF	.	few	TRBJ1-5	TRBV2
TGTGCCAGCAGTTTAGCAGGTCACTCCTACAATGAGCAGTTCTTC	CASSLAGHSYNEQFF	.	.	TRBJ2-1	TRBV28
TGTGCCAGCAGAAGACAGGGGACTGAAGCTTTCTTT	CASRRQGTEAFF	TRBD1	.	TRBJ1-1	TRBV6-5